The sequence of this TCR beta chain was determined in a study of T cells in Graves' hyperthyroidism and ophthalmopathy. Amplification targeted TCR beta CDR3 regions from RNA transcripts. Researchers ran a first-round RT-PCR on the TCR CDR3 using the HTBI primer set. TCRdb ran MiXCR on the multiplex PCR reads and lists one entry per CDR3 protein. Among 370,000 or so distinct CDR3 sequences, approximately 15% were seen once, and the ten largest hold more than 20%. PBMCs came from over 8.5 ml fresh peripheral blood. Overall study findings and caveats: Ophthalmopathy was separated from stable hyperthyroidism by a 13 V-J model. Most thyroid clonotypes that were expanded above 0.001 also turned up in blood. In validation, the model predicted ophthalmopathy. These predictions came a median roughly seven months before onset.

This clonotype was found many times. Its target is not known. CDR1 KGHSH and CDR2 LQKENI come from the germline V gene. V shed 3 bases and J shed 3 bases, with 12 bases lying between them. The length of the CDR3 is 14 residues. The receptor was isolated from a man in his thirties or forties with Graves' hyperthyroidism that later progressed to Graves' ophthalmopathy. The sequencing sample was made of blood. The chain recombines TRBV18 with TRBJ2-7, with D maybe TRBD1 (6 bases). The CDR3 is CASSPSTGFYEQYF. CDR3 coding DNA: TGTGCCAGCTCACCGTCGACAGGTTTCTACGAGCAGTACTTC.